A single sample gave rise to the 29 T cell receptor beta chains below, sequenced in a study of blood T cell repertoires in COVID-19. Sequencing was performed with immunoSEQ multiplex PCR; in TCRdb, only in-frame clones are kept and a portion is missing. The table lists about 30,000 clones, around nine tenths of them singletons, with roughly an eighth in the top ten. The material sequenced was peripheral blood. The receptors come from a human donor in a cohort sampled during active COVID-19. The donor label of this sample is uncertain.

This clone was picked up one time. The chain links TRBV2 to TRBJ2-3; D unclear. Trimming cost V 3 bases and J 0 bases, with 10 bases left between them. Germline CDR1 and CDR2: SNHLY and FYNNEI. CDR3 length: 15 residues. Here the CDR3 reads CASSDYSYSTDTQYF. CDR3 sequence (DNA): TGTGCCAGCAGTGACTACAGTTACAGCACAGATACGCAGTATTTT. Full variable domain (remainder filled in from reference TRBV2 and TRBJ2-3): EPEVTQTPSHQVTQMGQEVILRCVPISNHLYFYWYRQILGQKVEFLVSFYNNEISEKSEIFDDQFSVERPDGSNFTLKIRSTKLEDSAMYFCASSDYSYSTDTQYFGPGTRLTVL.

The chain has TRBV6-2 or TRBV6-3 and TRBJ1-4; unclear D gene. Germline V gene sequence: CDR1 MNHEY, CDR2 SVGEGT. The CDR3 runs to 16 residues. Between the trimmed V and J ends, which lost 2 bases and 0 bases, there was a span of 10 bases. This CDR3 reads CASSYPGGTTNEKLFF. The CDR3 DNA reads TGTGCCAGCAGTTACCCCGGCGGGACAACTAATGAAAAACTGTTTTTT.

CDR3 nucleotides: TGCAGCGTTCAAGGACAGGGGAACACCGGGGAGCTGTTTTTT. It codes for CSVQGQGNTGELFF. The V gene is TRBV29-1, the J gene TRBJ2-2, with TRBD1 matching 8 bases. With 5 bases clipped from V and 1 base from J, the junction kept 3 bases outside the gene matches. The CDR3 totals 14 residues. CDR1 is SQVTM, CDR2 ANQGSEA, per germline.

This chain joins TRBV21-1 and TRBJ1-5; whether TRBD1, the table's D call, matches the DNA was not checked. TRBV21-1 is reported as a pseudogene. The CDR3 has 15 amino acids. The CDR3 DNA is TGTGCCAGCAGCAAAGCGGGCAGTTGGAACCAGCCCCAGCATTTT. As protein: CASSKAGSWNQPQHF.

In nucleotides, the CDR3 is TGTGCCAGCAGTCCCCATGAGCGGATAGAGACCCAGTACTTC. As protein: CASSPHERIETQYF. The chain combines TRBV27 with TRBJ2-5, with D maybe TRBD2 (5 bases). This CDR3 contains 14 residues. Per the germline V gene, CDR1 is MNHEY and CDR2 is SMNVEV (reference sequence). V was pared by 5 bases and J by 4 bases, with 14 bases between.

The CDR3 protein is CASRTITGGIKHEAFF. As DNA, the CDR3 is TGTGCCAGTAGAACTATCACGGGAGGAATAAAACATGAAGCTTTCTTT. V is TRBV19 and J is TRBJ1-1; D remains unclear. CDR1 LNHDA and CDR2 SQIVND come from the germline V gene (reference sequence). Trimming stripped 6 bases from V and 7 bases from J, with 24 bases between. CDR3 length equals 16 residues. Full variable domain (rest looked up from reference TRBV19 and TRBJ1-1): DGGITQSPKYLFRKEGQNVTLSCEQNLNHDAMYWYRQDPGQGLRLIYYSQIVNDFQKGDIAEGYSVSREKKESFPLTVTSAQKNPTAFYLCASRTITGGIKHEAFFGQGTRLTVV.

V gene TRBV24-1 combines with J gene TRBJ2-3, with D perhaps matching TRBD1 (5 bases). The CDR3 spans 15 residues. V was trimmed by 5 bases and J by 2 bases, leaving 13 bases between them. In germline, CDR1 is KGHDR, CDR2 SFDVKD. This chain's CDR3 is CATSAEQGYTDTQYF. CDR3 nucleotides: TGTGCCACCAGTGCCGAGCAGGGTTACACAGATACGCAGTATTTT.

The V and J genes are TRBV5-1 and TRBJ2-5, with D maybe TRBD1 (6 bases). The V and J ends lost 4 bases and 3 bases respectively, with 13 bases between them. This CDR3 is built from 14 residues. The germline CDR1 and CDR2 sequences are SGHRS and YFSETQ. The CDR3 loop reads CASSTGTSEETQYF. DNA of the CDR3: TGCGCCAGCAGCACTGGGACATCCGAAGAGACCCAGTACTTC.

The chain carries TRBV24-1 and TRBJ2-1, with TRBD1 identical over 9 bases. The CDR3 is 13 amino acids. Per the germline V gene, CDR1 is KGHDR and CDR2 is SFDVKD. Trimming at V came to 8 bases and at J to 5 bases, leaving 3 bases not matched to a gene. CDR3 nucleotides: TGTGCCACCAAGGACAGGGGCCACAATGAGCAGTTCTTC. Protein sequence: CATKDRGHNEQFF.

The V gene is TRBV29-1, the J gene TRBJ1-2, with D possibly TRBD1 on 5 matching bases. Germline CDR1 and CDR2: SQVTM and ANQGSEA. V lost 6 bases and J 3 bases, leaving 14 bases between the germline ends. The CDR3 has 13 residues. CDR3 bases: TGCAGCGTCCGGAGGGGAGGTGACTATGGCTACACCTTC. Translated: CSVRRGGDYGYTF.

This clone was seen a single time. The chain recombines TRBV3-1 (or the pseudogene TRBV3-2) with TRBJ2-7; TRBD1 matches 7 bases. The V segment lost 0 bases and the J segment 9 bases; nucleotides outside the gene matches: 2. Germline V CDR1 and CDR2: LGHDT, YNNKEL (reference sequence). This CDR3 region has 12 residues. This chain's CDR3 is CASSQEQGRQYF. As DNA, the CDR3 is TGTGCCAGCAGCCAAGAACAGGGGAGGCAGTACTTC.

The rearrangement links TRBV30 to TRBJ2-1; TRBD1 is a possible D gene (6 bases). The germline CDR1 and CDR2 sequences are GTSNPN and SVGIG (reference sequence). This CDR3 is built from 14 residues. Trimming left V 4 bases short and J 4 bases short, with 14 bases between. CDR3 in amino acids: CAWTSGTPYNEQFF. CDR3 coding DNA: TGTGCCTGGACCTCTGGGACACCTTACAATGAGCAGTTCTTC.

The rearrangement joins TRBV2 to TRBJ2-7; possible D gene TRBD1, 6 bases. The CDR3 totals 14 residues. Deletions cut 6 bases from V and 1 base from J, with 13 bases between. Germline values: CDR1 SNHLY, CDR2 FYNNEI. This CDR3 is CASRVDRTSYEQYF. Here the CDR3 DNA reads TGTGCCAGCAGGGTTGACAGGACATCCTACGAGCAGTACTTC.

In DNA, the CDR3 is TGTGCCAGCAGCCAAGAGGACAGCAGATTGTATGGCTACACCTTC. This sequence encodes CASSQEDSRLYGYTF. The gene calls are TRBV3-1 (or the pseudogene TRBV3-2) and TRBJ1-2, with a tentative D call TRBD1 (6 bases). Germline CDR1 and CDR2: LGHDT and YNNKEL (reference sequence). V was shortened by 0 bases and J by 5 bases, with 13 bases between the two germline ends. This CDR3 has 15 amino acids.

The chain combines TRBV4-1 with TRBJ2-2, with TRBD2 matching 10 bases. Germline assignment: CDR1 MGHRA and CDR2 YSYEKL. CDR3 length: 16 residues. Trimming cost V 4 bases and J 5 bases; bases outside gene matches: 7. The CDR3 reads CASSLSGLAHTGELFF. The DNA for the CDR3 is TGCGCCAGCAGCCTCTCGGGACTAGCGCATACCGGGGAGCTGTTTTTT.

V and J are TRBV24-1 and TRBJ2-1, with 7 bases aligning to TRBD2. The J segment lost 3 bases and the V segment lost 7 bases, leaving 8 bases of the junction unmatched. The germline V gene encodes CDR1 KGHDR and CDR2 SFDVKD. The CDR3 contains 15 residues. The CDR3 is CATRPAGVIYNEQFF. DNA for the CDR3: TGTGCCACCAGGCCTGCGGGAGTTATCTACAATGAGCAGTTCTTC.

The V gene is TRBV2, the J gene TRBJ2-3; weak D call: TRBD2 (5 bases). Per the germline V gene, CDR1 is SNHLY and CDR2 is FYNNEI. The CDR3 loop spans 15 amino acids. The V end lost 4 bases, the J end lost 2 bases, and 13 bases lay between the germline ends. CDR3 amino acids: CASSATGDPTDTQYF. The CDR3 DNA reads TGTGCCAGCAGTGCTACCGGGGATCCCACAGATACGCAGTATTTT.

The chain combines TRBV5-1 with TRBJ2-7; the D gene is possibly TRBD1 (6 bases). CDR3 length: 15 amino acids. Germline V CDR1 and CDR2: SGHRS, YFSETQ. Trimming stripped 2 bases from V and 0 bases from J, with 12 bases between. The CDR3 reads CASSFGTLSSYEQYF. The CDR3 DNA sequence: TGCGCCAGCAGCTTCGGGACACTGAGCTCCTACGAGCAGTACTTC.

The CDR3 DNA reads as TGTGCCACCAGCAGAGGGACGACGCCAGGGGGGAATGAGCAGTTCTTC. Amino acids: CATSRGTTPGGNEQFF. The chain carries TRBV15 and TRBJ2-1, with D perhaps TRBD1 (7 bases). This CDR3 contains 16 residues. V was shortened by 1 base and J by 7 bases, with 17 bases between the two germline ends. Looked up from germline, CDR1 is LNHNV and CDR2 is YYDKDF (reference sequence). Complete variable domain (other parts from reference TRBV15 and TRBJ2-1): DAMVIQNPRYQVTQFGKPVTLSCSQTLNHNVMYWYQQKSSQAPKLLFHYYDKDFNNEADTPDNFQSRRPNTSFCFLDIRSPGLGDTAMYLCATSRGTTPGGNEQFFGPGTRLTVL.

This rearrangement joins TRBV30 to TRBJ1-4; TRBD1 might be the D (5 bases). The V end was cut by 8 bases, the J end by 5 bases, with 15 bases between. CDR1 is GTSNPN and CDR2 is SVGIG in the germline V gene (reference sequence). This CDR3 has 13 amino acids. This CDR3 reads CAQQAGYNEKLFF. CDR3 bases: TGTGCCCAACAGGCTGGATACAATGAAAAACTGTTTTTT.

This clone was seen only once. The V call is TRBV25-1, the J call TRBJ2-7; TRBD1 matches 11 bases. CDR3 size: 15 residues. CDR1 and CDR2 from the germline V gene are MGHDK and SYGVNS. The junction had 8 bases not matched to a gene; V was cut back by 8 bases and J by 2 bases. The CDR3 here is CASRWGQGGPYEQYF. Written as DNA, the CDR3 is TGTGCCAGCCGTTGGGGACAGGGGGGACCCTACGAGCAGTACTTC.

The chain links TRBV6-1 to TRBJ1-1; D uncertain. V lost 3 bases, J lost 6 bases, and 14 bases lay in between. This CDR3 has 14 amino acids. The V gene's germline CDR1 is MNHNS and CDR2 SASEGT. CDR3 protein: CASSEPGGRSEAFF. CDR3 DNA sequence: TGTGCCAGCAGTGAGCCAGGAGGGAGATCTGAAGCTTTCTTT.

The chain is built from TRBV5-5 and TRBJ2-7, with 8 bases fitting TRBD1. V lost 4 bases and J lost 6; bases outside the gene matches: 6. This CDR3 spans 13 amino acids. The germline V gene has CDR1 SGHKS and CDR2 YYEKEE (reference sequence). The CDR3 nucleotides are TGTGCCAGCAGCAGTGGACAGGGAGGCGAGCAGTACTTC. It is translated as CASSSGQGGEQYF.

The rearrangement joins TRBV19 to TRBJ2-3; 10 nucleotides agree with TRBD1. This CDR3 spans 18 amino acids. Trimming cost V 1 base and J 1 base; bases outside gene matches: 8. Germline CDR1 reads LNHDA; CDR2 reads SQIVND (reference sequence). CDR3 DNA sequence: TGTGCCAGTAGTATAGGGAGACAGGGGGCGCAAGGCACAGATACGCAGTATTTT. Translated: CASSIGRQGAQGTDTQYF.

This chain connects TRBV28 to TRBJ2-1; weak D call: TRBD2 (6 bases). CDR3 length: 15 residues. V shed 3 bases and J shed 3 bases, with 12 bases lying between them. Germline V gene sequence: CDR1 MDHEN, CDR2 SYDVKM. CDR3 sequence (DNA): TGTGCCAGCAGTTTGGGGGGTGGGTACTACAATGAGCAGTTCTTC. Its protein product is CASSLGGGYYNEQFF. Together with reference TRBV28 and TRBJ2-1, the CDR3 gives the full variable domain: DVKVTQSSRYLVKRTGEKVFLECVQDMDHENMFWYRQDPGLGLRLIYFSYDVKMKEKGDIPEGYSVSREKKERFSLILESASTNQTSMYLCASSLGGGYYNEQFFGPGTRLTVL.

The chain combines TRBV7-6 with TRBJ1-5; TRBD1 matches 8 bases. Germline V gene lookup returns CDR1 SGHVS and CDR2 FNYEAQ. This CDR3 has 13 amino acids. Unmatched junction bases numbered 3, after V lost 3 bases and J lost 8 bases. CDR3: CASSFDRGKPQHF. Here the CDR3 DNA reads TGTGCCAGCAGCTTTGACAGGGGAAAGCCCCAGCATTTT.

The V call is TRBV27, the J call TRBJ2-1; D possibly corresponds to TRBD2 (5 bases). Germline CDR1 reads MNHEY; CDR2 reads SMNVEV (reference sequence). V lost 8 bases, J lost 6 bases, and 17 bases lay in between. The CDR3 covers 14 residues. The CDR3, as DNA: TGTGCCAGCGCATCTAGGGTTGGAGGCAATGAGCAGTTCTTC. Protein sequence: CASASRVGGNEQFF.

The chain joins TRBV6-5 to TRBJ1-6; D is possibly TRBD1 (6 bases). Looked up from germline, CDR1 is MNHEY and CDR2 is SVGAGI. CDR3 length: 14 residues. V dropped 6 bases and J dropped 10 bases, with 16 bases sitting between them. For the CDR3, the DNA is TGTGCCAGCAGACTAGGGGGTTCGGAGTCACCCCTCCACTTT. This gives the protein CASRLGGSESPLHF.

The chain employs TRBV5-4 and TRBJ2-3; 9 nucleotides match TRBD2. V was clipped by 4 bases and J by 0 bases; unmatched bases: 6. Germline V CDR1 and CDR2: SGHNT, YYREEE (reference sequence). This CDR3 is 16 amino acids long. This chain's CDR3 is CASSAGTSRSTDTQYF. In DNA form, the CDR3 reads TGTGCCAGCAGCGCCGGGACTAGCAGGAGCACAGATACGCAGTATTTT.